A single sample gave rise to the 15 T cell receptor beta chains below, sequenced in a study of T cell responses to AZD1222 COVID-19 vaccine. Produced via immunoSEQ multiplex PCR; TCRdb's table is partial and in-frame only. The sample lists 140,000 to 150,000 clones, roughly 90% occurring once. The source material was peripheral blood, sampled 28 days after the second AZD1222 dose. The receptors here all came from an adult who received the AZD1222 COVID-19 vaccine.

V usage is TRBV10-1 and J usage is TRBJ2-2; D is ambiguous. V was cut by 7 bases and J by 6 bases, with 15 bases left in between. The length of the CDR3 is 14 residues. Germline loops: CDR1 WNHNN, CDR2 SYGVQD (reference sequence). CDR3 sequence (DNA): TGCGCCAGCAAAGGAATTCCCATAGCCGGGGAGCTGTTTTTT. The encoded protein is CASKGIPIAGELFF.

This chain connects TRBV7-2 to TRBJ2-7; D is possibly TRBD2 (6 bases). The CDR3 contains 15 residues. V gave up 3 bases and J gave up 4 bases, with 16 bases separating them. The germline V gene encodes CDR1 SGHTA and CDR2 FQGNSA. Here the CDR3 DNA reads TGTGCCAGCAGCTTGGCCTCGGGGGAGAGGTACGAGCAGTACTTC. Its protein product is CASSLASGERYEQYF.

CDR3 sequence reads: CASSLEGLAGVGEQFF. Written as DNA, the CDR3 is TGTGCCAGCAGCTTAGAGGGTCTAGCGGGGGTTGGGGAGCAGTTCTTC. J is TRBJ2-1 and V is TRBV7-2, with 10 bases identical to TRBD2. Germline V gene data show CDR1 as SGHTA and CDR2 as FQGNSA. Trimming removed 1 base from V and 10 bases from J; junction bases left unmatched: 10. This CDR3 is 16 amino acids long.

This rearrangement joins TRBV5-1 to TRBJ2-3; D uncertain. Germline CDR1 SGHRS, CDR2 YFSETQ. The ends were cut back, 2 bases at V and 0 bases at J, with 13 bases in the middle. The CDR3 runs to 16 residues. CDR3 region: CASSFGERPSTDTQYF. The CDR3 nucleotides are TGCGCCAGCAGCTTTGGAGAGAGACCTAGCACAGATACGCAGTATTTT.

This sequence joins TRBV9 and TRBJ2-1, with D perhaps matching TRBD2 (5 bases). Trimming left V 3 bases short and J 9 bases short, with 19 bases between. This CDR3 has 15 residues. Germline lookup yields CDR1 SGDLS and CDR2 YYNGEE. In nucleotides, the CDR3 is TGTGCCAGCAGCGCCCACATATCGGGATTTGGTGAGCAGTTCTTC. This translates into CASSAHISGFGEQFF.

The V call is TRBV7-9, the J call TRBJ1-4; D uncertain. Germline V gene sequence: CDR1 SEHNR, CDR2 FQNEAQ (reference sequence). V was shortened by 3 bases and J by 0 bases, with 11 bases between the two germline ends. There are 16 residues in the CDR3. CDR3 residues: CASSFGDGATNEKLFF. The CDR3 nucleotides are TGTGCCAGCAGCTTTGGGGATGGGGCAACTAATGAAAAACTGTTTTTT.

The J gene is TRBJ2-1, the V gene TRBV7-6, with D perhaps TRBD2 (6 bases). Germline V gives CDR1 SGHVS, CDR2 FNYEAQ. The V end was cut by 0 bases, the J end by 0 bases, with 9 bases between. The CDR3 covers 16 residues. The chain's CDR3 is CASSLASGASYNEQFF. The CDR3 DNA is TGTGCCAGCAGCTTAGCTAGCGGCGCCTCCTACAATGAGCAGTTCTTC.

J is TRBJ1-5 and V is TRBV7-8, with D perhaps TRBD1 (6 bases). CDR3 length: 17 amino acids. Trimming removed 5 bases from V and 3 bases from J, with 20 bases in between. The germline gives CDR1 SGHVS, CDR2 FQNEAQ. The CDR3 sequence: CASSPGARQFLNQPQHF. For the CDR3, the DNA is TGTGCCAGCAGCCCAGGGGCCAGGCAGTTCCTCAATCAGCCCCAGCATTTT.

The V and J genes are TRBV27 and TRBJ2-3; D may be TRBD1 or TRBD2 (5 bases each). V was shortened by 4 bases and J by 2 bases, with 13 bases between the two germline ends. This CDR3 spans 15 amino acids. Germline V gene sequence: CDR1 MNHEY, CDR2 SMNVEV (reference sequence). CDR3 region: CASSWGFGPTDTQYF. For the CDR3, the DNA is TGTGCCAGCAGTTGGGGGTTTGGCCCCACAGATACGCAGTATTTT.

The chain employs TRBV6-2 or TRBV6-3 and TRBJ2-4; no definite D call. Trimming removed 0 bases from V and 9 bases from J, with 3 bases in between. The CDR3 covers 11 residues. The germline V gene has CDR1 MNHEY and CDR2 SVGEGT. The chain's CDR3 is CASSYSSIQYF. CDR3 in DNA: TGTGCCAGCAGTTACTCTTCCATTCAGTACTTC.

V usage is TRBV19 and J usage is TRBJ2-5, with a tentative D call TRBD1 (7 bases). Deletions cut 9 bases from V and 5 bases from J, with 19 bases between. The germline V gene has CDR1 LNHDA and CDR2 SQIVND (reference sequence). The CDR3 totals 14 residues. CDR3 sequence: CASRTQGTGETQYF. CDR3 bases: TGTGCCAGCCGTACACAGGGGACTGGGGAGACCCAGTACTTC.

This clone has a single count. The chain couples TRBV29-1 to TRBJ1-3; tentative D call: TRBD1 (6 bases). Trimming cost V 4 bases and J 4 bases, with 11 bases left between them. Per the germline V gene, CDR1 is SQVTM and CDR2 is ANQGSEA. The CDR3 loop spans 13 amino acids. CDR3 residues: CSVGGAAGNTIYF. The CDR3 DNA is TGCAGCGTTGGGGGGGCAGCGGGAAACACCATATATTTT.

This rearrangement joins TRBV11-2 to TRBJ2-7, with TRBD1 matching over 7 bases. The CDR3 spans 13 residues. Losses at the gene ends were 5 bases for V and 3 bases for J; bases not matched to a gene: 4. The germline V gene encodes CDR1 SGHAT and CDR2 FQNNGV. Here the CDR3 DNA reads TGTGCCAGCAGCACTGACAGGGACTACGAGCAGTACTTC. Translating it yields CASSTDRDYEQYF.

This clone occurred once. V and J are TRBV24-1 and TRBJ2-7; 9 bases align to TRBD1. Germline V lookup: CDR1 KGHDR, CDR2 SFDVKD. Unmatched junction bases numbered 11, after V lost 9 bases and J lost 12 bases. The CDR3 has 12 residues. The CDR3 DNA follows: TGTGCCACCCGGGACAGGGCGGACTTATGGTACTTC. Its protein is CATRDRADLWYF.

This clone was counted between two and nine times. The chain uses TRBV5-1 and TRBJ2-1, with no clear D. The V end lost 5 bases, the J end lost 5 bases, and 11 bases lay between the germline ends. CDR1 is SGHRS and CDR2 is YFSETQ in the germline V gene. The CDR3 length is 13 residues. The CDR3 loop reads CASSPDPDNEQFF. The CDR3 nucleotides read TGCGCCAGCAGTCCCGACCCAGACAATGAGCAGTTCTTC.